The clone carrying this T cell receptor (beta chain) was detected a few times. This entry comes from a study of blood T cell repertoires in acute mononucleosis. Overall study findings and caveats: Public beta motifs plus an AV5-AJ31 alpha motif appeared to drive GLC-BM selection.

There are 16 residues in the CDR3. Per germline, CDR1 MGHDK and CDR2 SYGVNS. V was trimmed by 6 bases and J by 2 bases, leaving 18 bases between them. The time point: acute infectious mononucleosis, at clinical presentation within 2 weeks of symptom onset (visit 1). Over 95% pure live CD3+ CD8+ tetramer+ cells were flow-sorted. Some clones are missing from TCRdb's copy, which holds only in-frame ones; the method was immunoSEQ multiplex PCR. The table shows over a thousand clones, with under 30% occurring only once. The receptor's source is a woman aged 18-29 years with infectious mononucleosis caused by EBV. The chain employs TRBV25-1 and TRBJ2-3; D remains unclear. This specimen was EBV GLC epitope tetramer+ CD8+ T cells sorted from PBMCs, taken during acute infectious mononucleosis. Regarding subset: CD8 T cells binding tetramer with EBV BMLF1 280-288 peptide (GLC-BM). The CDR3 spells CASSVAMALYTDTQYF. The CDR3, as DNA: TGTGCCAGCAGCGTGGCTATGGCTCTTTACACAGATACGCAGTATTTT.